Listed below are T cell receptor beta chains from one sample, sequenced in a study of follicular helper T cells after annual influenza vaccination. This table comes from immunoSEQ multiplex PCR, and its TCRdb copy is limited to in-frame clones, with some not included. Of 9,500 to 11,000 clones detected, 65% to 85% appear once; the ten largest clones hold roughly 0.87%. Specimen: CXCR5- memory CD4+ T cells sorted from blood, collected 6 weeks after influenza vaccination. All receptors come from an adult who received the influenza vaccine. The CDR3 runs from the conserved cysteine through the conserved F or W. A D gene is named only where the DNA matches it firmly.

v_call	j_call	d_call	cdr3_aa
TRBV11-3	TRBJ2-1	.	CASSLGGGAGNEQFF
TRBV5-5	TRBJ1-4	.	CASSSIGGATNEKLFF
TRBV7-2	TRBJ1-1	.	CASSLRQGPNTEAFF
TRBV6-1	TRBJ2-5	.	CASNGGGAQETQYF
TRBV7-2	TRBJ2-2	.	CASSKRESGELFF
TRBV5-5	TRBJ2-1	.	CASSPWRGGYNEQFF
TRBV29-1	TRBJ2-3	TRBD2	CSVLAGRGTDTQYF
TRBV6-6	TRBJ1-1	.	CASSSQGSTEAFF
TRBV7-2	TRBJ2-3	.	CASTSQWGAPLDTQYF
TRBV7-8	TRBJ1-3	.	CASSLGEAGNTIYF
TRBV28	TRBJ1-2	.	CASSPRGLYTF
TRBV6-1	TRBJ1-6	.	CASSGLSEFSPLHF
TRBV10-3	TRBJ1-4	TRBD1	CAISTGGQYEKLFF
TRBV4-3	TRBJ2-6	TRBD2	CASSQDGGAGANVLTF
TRBV5-5	TRBJ2-3	.	CASSFSLFGSDTQYF
TRBV19	TRBJ1-5	.	CASSISDTRGAQPQHF
TRBV6-5	TRBJ2-7	TRBD2	CASSSGVYEQYF
TRBV6-5	TRBJ2-1	.	CASSYQGSSSGEQFF
TRBV27	TRBJ2-1	.	CASSWKGGEQFF
TRBV6-6	TRBJ2-2	TRBD2	CASLPGTSLSGELFF
TRBV28	TRBJ1-4	TRBD1	CATSETGGVDEKLFF
TRBV11-2	TRBJ2-5	.	CATGVQETQYF
TRBV19	TRBJ1-2	.	CASSTQRAGRNYGYTF
TRBV6-1	TRBJ2-5	TRBD2	CASRETSGRETQYF
TRBV11-2	TRBJ2-3	.	CASSLDGGGRVTQYF
TRBV5-4	TRBJ2-1	TRBD2	CASSTGTSGAYNEQFF
TRBV28	TRBJ2-3	TRBD2	CASSLRASGRVDTQYF